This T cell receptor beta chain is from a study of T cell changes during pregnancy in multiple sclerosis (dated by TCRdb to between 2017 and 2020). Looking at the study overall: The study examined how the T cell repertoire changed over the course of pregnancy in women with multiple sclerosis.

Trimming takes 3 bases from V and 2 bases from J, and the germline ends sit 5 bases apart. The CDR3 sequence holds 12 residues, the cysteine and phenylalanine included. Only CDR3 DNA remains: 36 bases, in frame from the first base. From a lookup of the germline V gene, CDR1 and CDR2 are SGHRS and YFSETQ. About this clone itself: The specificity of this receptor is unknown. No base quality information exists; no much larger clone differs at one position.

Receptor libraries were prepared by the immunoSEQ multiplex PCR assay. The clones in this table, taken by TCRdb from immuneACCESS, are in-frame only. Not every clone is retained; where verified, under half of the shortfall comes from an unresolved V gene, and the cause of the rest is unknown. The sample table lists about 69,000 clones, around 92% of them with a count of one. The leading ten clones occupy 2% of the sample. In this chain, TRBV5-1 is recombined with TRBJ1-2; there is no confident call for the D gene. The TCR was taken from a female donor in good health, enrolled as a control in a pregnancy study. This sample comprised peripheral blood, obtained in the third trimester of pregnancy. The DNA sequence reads TGCGCCAGCAGCTCATCAAACTATGGCTACACCTTC. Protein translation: CASSSSNYGYTF.